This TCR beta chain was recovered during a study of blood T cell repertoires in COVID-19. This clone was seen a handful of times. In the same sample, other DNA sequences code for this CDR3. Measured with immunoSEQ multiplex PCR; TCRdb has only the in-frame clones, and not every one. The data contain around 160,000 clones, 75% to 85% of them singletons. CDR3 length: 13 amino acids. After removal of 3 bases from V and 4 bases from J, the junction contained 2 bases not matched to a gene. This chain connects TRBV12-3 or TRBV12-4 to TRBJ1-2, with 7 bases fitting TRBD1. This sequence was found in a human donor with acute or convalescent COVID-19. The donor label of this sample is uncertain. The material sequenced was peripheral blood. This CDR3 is CASSLGQSYGYTF. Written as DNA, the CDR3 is TGTGCCAGCAGTTTGGGACAGAGCTATGGCTACACCTTC.